These 26 T cell receptor beta chains originate from one sample sequenced in a study of CD8 T cells in ankylosing spondylitis. TCRdb fed the 5' RACE reads into MiXCR, producing one record per CDR3 protein. The table has 250,000 to 300,000 distinct CDR3 sequences, around 18% seen once. Sequencing input: blood, either unsorted or a sorted T cell fraction (not recorded which). These receptors all stem from a male donor with ankylosing spondylitis or in good health (not recorded which).

V is TRBV20-1 and J is TRBJ2-5, with 14 bases fitting TRBD2. The V gene end was trimmed by 3 bases and the J gene end by 1 base; junction bases not matched to a gene: 10. Germline assignment: CDR1 DFQATT and CDR2 SNEGSKA (reference sequence). The CDR3 sequence is 18 residues long. The CDR3, as DNA: TGCAGTGCTAGTTCCCGGGGGACTAGCGGGAGCCTCCAAGAGACCCAGTACTTC. Translating it yields CSASSRGTSGSLQETQYF.

The chain recombines TRBV5-1 with TRBJ2-1; 10 bases align to TRBD2. The CDR3 covers 16 residues. V lost 0 bases and J lost 7; bases outside the gene matches: 7. The germline V gene has CDR1 SGHRS and CDR2 YFSETQ. CDR3 sequence (DNA): TGCGCCAGCAGCTTGGTAGGCTTGACTAGCGGGAATGAGCAGTTCTTC. Translating gives CASSLVGLTSGNEQFF.

The V and J genes are TRBV30 and TRBJ2-1; D is unresolved. Trimming took 0 bases from V and 8 from J, leaving 11 bases between them. The CDR3 is 13 residues long. The germline V gene has CDR1 GTSNPN and CDR2 SVGIG (reference sequence). The CDR3 DNA sequence: TGTGCCTGGAGTGTACGAGCTTCGCATGAGCAGTTCTTC. This codes for CAWSVRASHEQFF.

The V gene is TRBV20-1, the J gene TRBJ1-6; the match to TRBD1 covers 7 bases. The V segment lost 5 bases and the J segment 10 bases; nucleotides outside the gene matches: 8. Germline V lookup: CDR1 DFQATT, CDR2 SNEGSKA (reference sequence). The CDR3 length is 13 residues. CDR3 protein: CSARTGFFSPLHF. CDR3 DNA sequence: TGCAGTGCTCGGACAGGTTTTTTCTCACCCCTCCACTTT.

The chain joins TRBV5-1 to TRBJ2-1; TRBD1 aligns across 10 bases. V shed 4 bases, J shed 6 bases, and the junction held 4 bases outside the gene matches. CDR1 is SGHRS, CDR2 YFSETQ, per germline. The CDR3 loop spans 14 amino acids. CDR3: CASSADRGRNEQFF. CDR3 sequence (DNA): TGCGCCAGCAGCGCAGACAGGGGGCGCAATGAGCAGTTCTTC.

The rearrangement uses TRBV3-1 and TRBJ1-4; 10 bases agree with TRBD1. The ends lost 6 bases at V and 6 bases at J; junction bases unmatched: 4. Germline CDR1 and CDR2: LGHDT and YNNKEL (reference sequence). The CDR3 loop spans 14 amino acids. CDR3 in DNA: TGTGCCAGCAGATCCGGGACAGGGGATGAAAAACTGTTTTTT. This gives the protein CASRSGTGDEKLFF.

This rearrangement joins TRBV3-1 to TRBJ1-3, with a tentative D call TRBD1 (6 bases). CDR1 LGHDT and CDR2 YNNKEL come from the germline V gene (reference sequence). The CDR3 extends over 15 amino acids. Trimming removed 4 bases from V and 4 bases from J, with 14 bases in between. CDR3 bases: TGTGCCAGCAGCCGGGATTGGGGGCGAGGAAACACCATATATTTT. Translated, it gives CASSRDWGRGNTIYF.

This clonotype was seen more than once but under ten times. V is TRBV28 and J is TRBJ1-2, with D uncertain. Between the trimmed V and J ends, which lost 3 bases and 0 bases, there was a span of 8 bases. Looked up from germline, CDR1 is MDHEN and CDR2 is SYDVKM. The CDR3 has 14 amino acids. CDR3 in DNA: TGTGCCAGCAGTTTGGGCCCTCCTAACTATGGCTACACCTTC. It codes for CASSLGPPNYGYTF.

This rearrangement joins TRBV6-2 or TRBV6-3 to TRBJ1-4; D gene ambiguous. CDR3 length: 16 residues. Trimming left V 4 bases short and J 6 bases short, with 18 bases between. Looked up from germline, CDR1 is MNHEY and CDR2 is SVGEGT. The chain's CDR3 is CASSSVTPLRDEKLFF. The CDR3 nucleotides are TGTGCCAGCAGTTCAGTGACTCCCTTACGAGATGAAAAACTGTTTTTT.

Comment on this clonotype: This may come from a read error, since a much larger clone is one base off. V gene TRBV5-1 combines with J gene TRBJ2-1; tentatively, D is TRBD2 (6 bases). Germline V gene lookup returns CDR1 SGHRS and CDR2 YFSETQ. The CDR3 consists of 16 residues. CDR3 coding DNA: TGCGCCAGCAGCTTGGTTCTTGGGGGGACTTACAATGCGCAGTTCTTC. Protein sequence: CASSLVLGGTYNAQFF. Full variable domain (remainder filled in from reference TRBV5-1 and TRBJ2-1): KAGVTQTPRYLIKTRGQQVTLSCSPISGHRSVSWYQQTPGQGLQFLFEYFSETQRNKGNFPGRFSGRQFSNSRSEMNVSTLELGDSALYLCASSLVLGGTYNAQFFGPGTRLTVL.

The gene calls are TRBV18 and TRBJ2-7; D unclear. Germline V gene sequence: CDR1 KGHSH, CDR2 LQKENI. The CDR3 extends over 13 amino acids. V was clipped by 1 base and J by 3 bases, with 7 bases between them. The CDR3 region is CASSPRRDYEQYV. The CDR3 DNA is TGTGCCAGCTCACCACGCAGAGACTACGAGCAGTACGTC.

This clonotype was observed a few times. This chain joins TRBV10-3 and TRBJ1-3; D ambiguous. Germline values: CDR1 ENHRY, CDR2 SYGVKD. V lost 6 bases and J lost 2, with 11 bases in between. This CDR3 has 14 amino acids. The CDR3 sequence: CAISEGAAGNTIYF. DNA of the CDR3: TGTGCCATCAGCGAGGGAGCGGCTGGAAACACCATATATTTT.

This chain connects TRBV5-1 to TRBJ2-2, with D possibly being TRBD1 (6 bases). The V and J ends lost 5 bases and 1 base respectively, with 9 bases between them. Germline V gives CDR1 SGHRS, CDR2 YFSETQ. This CDR3 spans 14 amino acids. CDR3 nucleotides: TGCGCCAGCAGTACAGGGTTGAACACCGGGGAGCTGTTTTTT. Amino acid sequence: CASSTGLNTGELFF.

This clonotype was found a few times. This chain connects TRBV12-3 or TRBV12-4 to TRBJ1-1; possibly TRBD1 for D (5 bases). The V end lost 6 bases, the J end lost 1 base, and 12 bases lay between the germline ends. The CDR3 contains 14 residues. DNA of the CDR3: TGTGCCAGCAGCCTACCCGACAGGAACACTGAAGCTTTCTTT. Residues: CASSLPDRNTEAFF.

The rearrangement links TRBV10-2 to TRBJ2-2; a weak D match, TRBD2 (5 bases). Per germline, CDR1 WSHSY and CDR2 SAAADI. CDR3 length: 14 residues. The V and J ends lost 6 bases and 7 bases respectively, with 15 bases between them. In DNA form, the CDR3 reads TGCGCCAGCAGGGATTCACTAGGGTTCGGGGAGCTGTTTTTT. This translates into CASRDSLGFGELFF.

The rearrangement uses TRBV12-3 or TRBV12-4 and TRBJ1-2; perhaps TRBD1 as D (5 bases). V was shortened by 6 bases and J by 7 bases, with 15 bases between the two germline ends. The CDR3 contains 13 residues. CDR3 region: CASRDGAYGGYTF. The CDR3 DNA is TGTGCCAGCAGAGACGGGGCTTACGGTGGCTACACCTTC.

The genes are TRBV9 and TRBJ2-2, with unresolved D. In germline, CDR1 is SGDLS, CDR2 YYNGEE. Trimming shortened V by 0 bases and J by 4 bases, and 7 bases separated the two germline ends. CDR3 size: 14 residues. In DNA form, the CDR3 reads TGTGCCAGCAGCGTAGACATGGGCACCGGGGAGCTGTTTTTT. Protein sequence: CASSVDMGTGELFF.

This clonotype was detected only a few times. The gene calls are TRBV5-1 and TRBJ2-5, with TRBD2 matching over 9 bases. This CDR3 contains 16 residues. V shed 0 bases and J 1 base; nucleotides not matched to a gene: 4. The germline CDR1 and CDR2 sequences are SGHRS and YFSETQ. The CDR3 is CASSLALAGLQETQYF. The CDR3 region has the DNA TGCGCCAGCAGCTTGGCCCTAGCGGGGCTCCAAGAGACCCAGTACTTC.

This clonotype was counted between two and nine times. This chain joins TRBV6-1 and TRBJ2-1, with D possibly being TRBD2 (6 bases). The V and J ends lost 6 bases and 5 bases respectively, with 14 bases between them. Germline lookup yields CDR1 MNHNS and CDR2 SASEGT. There are 14 residues in the CDR3. Here the CDR3 reads CASRGTGDHNEQFF. The CDR3 DNA is TGTGCCAGCAGGGGGACTGGGGATCACAATGAGCAGTTCTTC.

The chain couples TRBV29-1 to TRBJ2-1; the match to TRBD2 covers 8 bases. Trimming cost V 6 bases and J 7 bases; bases outside gene matches: 14. CDR3 length: 15 amino acids. In germline, CDR1 is SQVTM, CDR2 ANQGSEA. The CDR3 DNA reads as TGCAGCGTGGAACCCCTTGCGGGAGGCGGGAATGAGCAGTTCTTC. This translates into CSVEPLAGGGNEQFF.

The V call is TRBV12-3 or TRBV12-4, the J call TRBJ2-1; 13 bases agree with TRBD2. J was trimmed by 6 bases and V by 6 bases; bases with no gene match: 5. The CDR3 sequence is 15 residues long. The CDR3 here is CASSYTSGGVNEQFF. The CDR3 nucleotides read TGTGCCAGCAGCTATACTAGCGGGGGGGTCAATGAGCAGTTCTTC.

The chain uses TRBV9 and TRBJ2-2; tentative D call: TRBD2 (6 bases). CDR1 and CDR2 (germline): SGDLS, YYNGEE. Trimming took 1 base from V and 5 from J, leaving 12 bases between them. This CDR3 is 15 amino acids long. CDR3 sequence reads: CASSVTGDRTGELFF. CDR3 DNA: TGTGCCAGCAGCGTAACGGGAGATCGTACCGGGGAGCTGTTTTTT.

This clonotype was seen many times. CDR3 bases: TGTGCCAGCAGCTCACAGGGGGGTAGGCAGCCCCAGCATTTT. It yields the protein CASSSQGGRQPQHF. The chain carries TRBV7-2 and TRBJ1-5, with TRBD1 matching over 8 bases. The V segment lost 4 bases and the J segment 7 bases; nucleotides outside the gene matches: 6. Germline loops: CDR1 SGHTA, CDR2 FQGNSA. The CDR3 runs 14 residues. The entire variable domain, with the rest obtained from reference TRBV7-2 and TRBJ1-5, is as follows: GAGVSQSPSNKVTEKGKDVELRCDPISGHTALYWYRQSLGQGLEFLIYFQGNSAPDKSGLPSDRFSAERTGGSVSTLTIQRTQQEDSAVYLCASSSQGGRQPQHFGDGTRLSIL.

The genes are TRBV5-1 and TRBJ2-6, with TRBD1 matching 11 bases. Trimming cost V 2 bases and J 0 bases; bases outside gene matches: 7. This CDR3 is built from 19 residues. Per the germline V gene, CDR1 is SGHRS and CDR2 is YFSETQ. Written as DNA, the CDR3 is TGCGCCAGCAGCTTCCGATGGGACAGGGGGAGCTCTGGGGCCAACGTCCTGACTTTC. It encodes CASSFRWDRGSSGANVLTF.

The chain carries TRBV6-1 and TRBJ2-1; D gene unclear. Germline V lookup: CDR1 MNHNS, CDR2 SASEGT. V shed 6 bases and J shed 5 bases, with 11 bases lying between them. The CDR3 runs to 13 residues. The DNA of the CDR3 is TGTGCCAGCAGCCTCCAGGCCCACAATGAGCAGTTCTTC. Its protein product is CASSLQAHNEQFF.

This clonotype came up a few times. V gene TRBV7-9 combines with J gene TRBJ2-5, with D possibly matching TRBD2 (6 bases). V dropped 5 bases and J dropped 5 bases, with 18 bases sitting between them. CDR3 length: 15 amino acids. Germline V gene data show CDR1 as SEHNR and CDR2 as FQNEAQ (reference sequence). The DNA of the CDR3 is TGTGCCAGCAGCCCCACCCGACTAGTTGGGGAGACCCAGTACTTC. This codes for CASSPTRLVGETQYF.